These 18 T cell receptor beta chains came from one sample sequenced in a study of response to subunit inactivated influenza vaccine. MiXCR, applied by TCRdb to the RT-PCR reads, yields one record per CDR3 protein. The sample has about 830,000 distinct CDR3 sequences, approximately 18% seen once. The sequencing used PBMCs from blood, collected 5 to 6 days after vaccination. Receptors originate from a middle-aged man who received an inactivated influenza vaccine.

CDR3 bases: TGTGCCAGCAGTCCGGGACTAGCGGCCACCGGGGAGCTGTTTTTT. Its protein product is CASSPGLAATGELFF. The chain links TRBV28 to TRBJ2-2; TRBD2 aligns across 11 bases. Germline CDR1 MDHEN, CDR2 SYDVKM. The CDR3 consists of 15 residues. The J segment lost 4 bases and the V segment lost 5 bases, leaving 3 bases of the junction unmatched.

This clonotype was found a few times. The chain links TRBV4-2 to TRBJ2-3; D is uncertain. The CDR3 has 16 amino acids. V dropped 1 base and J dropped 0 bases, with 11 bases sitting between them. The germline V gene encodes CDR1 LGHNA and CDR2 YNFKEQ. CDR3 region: CASSQVVGSSTDTQYF. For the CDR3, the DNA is TGTGCCAGCAGCCAAGTTGTTGGTTCAAGCACAGATACGCAGTATTTT.

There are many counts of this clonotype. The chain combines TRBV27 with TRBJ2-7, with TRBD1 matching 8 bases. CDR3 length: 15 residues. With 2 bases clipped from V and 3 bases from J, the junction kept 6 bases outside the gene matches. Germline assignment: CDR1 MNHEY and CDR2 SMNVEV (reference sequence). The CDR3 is CASSLRRTGGYEQYF. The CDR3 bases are TGTGCCAGCAGTTTACGTCGAACAGGGGGCTACGAGCAGTACTTC.

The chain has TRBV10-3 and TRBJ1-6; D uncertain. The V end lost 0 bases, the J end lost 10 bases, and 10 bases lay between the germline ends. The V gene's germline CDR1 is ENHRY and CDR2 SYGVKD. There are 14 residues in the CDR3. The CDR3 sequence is CAISESGRGSPLHF. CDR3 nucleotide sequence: TGTGCCATCAGTGAGTCAGGGCGAGGATCACCCCTCCACTTT.

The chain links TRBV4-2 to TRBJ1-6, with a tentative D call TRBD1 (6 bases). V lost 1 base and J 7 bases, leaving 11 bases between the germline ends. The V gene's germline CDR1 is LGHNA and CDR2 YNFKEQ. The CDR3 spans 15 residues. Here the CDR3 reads CASSQGQGLNSPLHF. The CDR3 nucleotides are TGTGCCAGCAGCCAAGGTCAGGGGTTAAATTCACCCCTCCACTTT.

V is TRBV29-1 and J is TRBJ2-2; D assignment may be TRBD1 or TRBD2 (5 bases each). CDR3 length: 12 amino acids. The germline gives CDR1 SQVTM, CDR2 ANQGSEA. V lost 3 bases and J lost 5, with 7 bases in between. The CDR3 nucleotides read TGCAGCGTTGATGAGGGGACCGGGGAGCTGTTTTTT. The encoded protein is CSVDEGTGELFF.

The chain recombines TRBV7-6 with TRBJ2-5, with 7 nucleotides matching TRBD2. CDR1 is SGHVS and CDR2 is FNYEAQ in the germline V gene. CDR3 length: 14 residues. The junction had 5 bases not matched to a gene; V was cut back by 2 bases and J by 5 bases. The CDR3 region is CASSLFSGGETQYF. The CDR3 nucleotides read TGTGCCAGCAGCTTATTTTCCGGGGGGGAGACCCAGTACTTC.

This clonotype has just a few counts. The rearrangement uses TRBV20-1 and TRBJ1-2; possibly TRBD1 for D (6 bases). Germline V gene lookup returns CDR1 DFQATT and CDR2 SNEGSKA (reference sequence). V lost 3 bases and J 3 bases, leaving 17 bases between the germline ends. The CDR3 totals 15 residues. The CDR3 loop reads CSASLQGSMDYGYTF. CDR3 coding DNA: TGCAGTGCTAGTCTACAGGGTAGTATGGACTATGGCTACACCTTC.

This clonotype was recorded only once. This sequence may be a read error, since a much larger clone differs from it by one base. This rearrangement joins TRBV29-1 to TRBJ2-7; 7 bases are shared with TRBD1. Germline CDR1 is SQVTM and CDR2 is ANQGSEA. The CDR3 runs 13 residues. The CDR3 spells CGVDIGGNYEQYF. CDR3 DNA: TGCGGCGTTGATATAGGGGGCAACTACGAGCAGTACTTC.

The CDR3: CSASEGAADTQYF. The DNA of the CDR3 is TGCAGTGCTAGCGAGGGGGCCGCGGATACGCAGTATTTT. This chain connects TRBV20-1 to TRBJ2-3, with 7 bases lining up with TRBD1. CDR1 and CDR2 (germline): DFQATT, SNEGSKA (reference sequence). CDR3 length: 13 residues. Trimming cost V 3 bases and J 6 bases; bases outside gene matches: 6.

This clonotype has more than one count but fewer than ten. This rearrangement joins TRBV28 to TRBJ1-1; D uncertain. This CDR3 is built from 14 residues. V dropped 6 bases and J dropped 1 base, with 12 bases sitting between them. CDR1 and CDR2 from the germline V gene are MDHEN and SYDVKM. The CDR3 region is CASRPDLENTEAFF. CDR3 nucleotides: TGTGCCAGCAGACCCGATTTGGAGAACACTGAAGCTTTCTTT.

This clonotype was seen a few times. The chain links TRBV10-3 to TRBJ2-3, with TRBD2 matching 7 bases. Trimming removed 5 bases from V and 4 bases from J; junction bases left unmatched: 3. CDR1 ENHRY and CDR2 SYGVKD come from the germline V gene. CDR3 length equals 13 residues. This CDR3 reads CAISRLASDTQYF. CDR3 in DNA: TGTGCCATCAGTAGACTAGCCTCAGATACGCAGTATTTT.

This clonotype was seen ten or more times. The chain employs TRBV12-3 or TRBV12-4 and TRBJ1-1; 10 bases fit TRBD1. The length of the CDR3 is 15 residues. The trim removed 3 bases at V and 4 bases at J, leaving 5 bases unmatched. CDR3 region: CASSFGDRGATEAFF. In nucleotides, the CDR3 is TGTGCCAGCAGTTTCGGGGACAGGGGAGCCACTGAAGCTTTCTTT.

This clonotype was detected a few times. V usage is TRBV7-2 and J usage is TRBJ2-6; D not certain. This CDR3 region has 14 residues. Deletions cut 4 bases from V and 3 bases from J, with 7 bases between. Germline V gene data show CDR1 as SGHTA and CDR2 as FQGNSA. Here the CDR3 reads CASSSAIGANVLTF. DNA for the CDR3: TGTGCCAGCAGCTCAGCGATTGGGGCCAACGTCCTGACTTTC.

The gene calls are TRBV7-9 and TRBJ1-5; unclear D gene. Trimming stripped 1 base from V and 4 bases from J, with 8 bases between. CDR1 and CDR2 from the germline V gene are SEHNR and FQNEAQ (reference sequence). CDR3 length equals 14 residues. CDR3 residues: CASSLVGVNQPQHF. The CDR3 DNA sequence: TGTGCCAGCAGCTTAGTCGGGGTAAATCAGCCCCAGCATTTT.

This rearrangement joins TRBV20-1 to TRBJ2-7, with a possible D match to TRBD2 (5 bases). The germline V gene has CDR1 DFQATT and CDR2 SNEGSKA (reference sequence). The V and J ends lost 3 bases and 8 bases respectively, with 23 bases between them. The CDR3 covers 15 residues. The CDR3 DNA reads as TGCAGTGCTAGCCATGAGGGCGGAGAATCTACGAAGCAGTACTTC. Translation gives CSASHEGGESTKQYF.

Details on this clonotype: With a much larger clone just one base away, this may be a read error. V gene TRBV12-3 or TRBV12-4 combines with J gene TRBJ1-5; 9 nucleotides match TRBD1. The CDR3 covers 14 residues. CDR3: CTSSTRQGDQPQHF. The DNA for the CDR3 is TGTACCAGCAGTACCAGACAGGGGGATCAGCCCCAGCATTTT.

CDR3 in amino acids: CSAAPASGMTDTQYF. CDR3 bases: TGCAGTGCTGCCCCGGCTAGCGGGATGACAGATACGCAGTATTTT. The chain couples TRBV20-1 to TRBJ2-3; 9 bases agree with TRBD2. V trimming: 5 bases; J trimming: 3 bases; junction bases outside the gene matches: 9. The germline V gene encodes CDR1 DFQATT and CDR2 SNEGSKA (reference sequence). The CDR3 has 15 amino acids.